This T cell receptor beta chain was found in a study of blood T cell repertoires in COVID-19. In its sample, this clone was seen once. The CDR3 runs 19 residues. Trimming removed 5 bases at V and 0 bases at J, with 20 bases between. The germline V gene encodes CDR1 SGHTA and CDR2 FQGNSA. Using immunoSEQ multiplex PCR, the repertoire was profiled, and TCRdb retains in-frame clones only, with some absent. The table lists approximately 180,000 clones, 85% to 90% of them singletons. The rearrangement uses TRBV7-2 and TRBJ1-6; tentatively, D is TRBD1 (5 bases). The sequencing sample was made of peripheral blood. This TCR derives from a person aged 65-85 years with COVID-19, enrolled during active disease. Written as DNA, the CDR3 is TGTGCCAGCAGCCTGGGGGGGGTTGACGGGCACTCCTATAATTCACCCCTCCACTTT. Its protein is CASSLGGVDGHSYNSPLHF.